Shown below are 28 T cell receptor beta chains from a single sample sequenced in a study of T cell repertoires in cytomegalovirus infection (dated by TCRdb to the late 2010s). The instrument given in TCRdb is Illumina HiSeq 1500. The public reads were quality trimmed at Q25 with fastp and then assembled into clones with MiXCR by TCRdb, keeping productive beta chains. Entries are consolidated by CDR3 protein sequence, retaining the most common genes and DNA. The sample table contains 650,000 to 900,000 distinct CDR3 sequences; only one count was recorded for approximately 32% of them. The ten most abundant clones make up around 12% of the sample. The treatment or condition label corresponds to: in vitro stimulation with specific CMV peptide epitopes to enrich CMV-specific T cells. For these receptors, no antigen is known. Here the sequenced sample was cultured CD8+ T cells from PBMCs, taken from culture after CMV antigen stimulation. Receptors originate from a human donor in good health (CMV status not recorded). Some clones in this sample may be carry-over from other donors' samples.

This clonotype was seen at least ten times. The chain links TRBV7-8 to TRBJ1-3, with D unresolved. The CDR3 spans 14 residues. CDR1 SGHVS and CDR2 FQNEAQ come from the germline V gene. Trimming shortened V by 2 bases and J by 4 bases, and 9 bases separated the two germline ends. The CDR3 region is CASSLSRAGNTIYF. The CDR3 coding sequence is TGTGCCAGCAGCTTATCCCGGGCCGGAAACACCATATATTTT.

The chain uses TRBV2 and TRBJ2-3, with 8 bases lining up with TRBD2. The junction had 5 bases not matched to a gene; V was cut back by 9 bases and J by 3 bases. The CDR3 sequence is 13 residues long. Germline lookup yields CDR1 SNHLY and CDR2 FYNNEI. This CDR3 reads CASPGGRTDTQYF. CDR3 in DNA: TGTGCCAGTCCGGGGGGGCGTACAGATACGCAGTATTTT.

This clonotype has at least ten counts. The rearrangement links TRBV7-2 to TRBJ1-1, with 7 bases fitting TRBD1. The CDR3 covers 13 residues. The germline V gene has CDR1 SGHTA and CDR2 FQGNSA. V was clipped by 3 bases and J by 7 bases; unmatched bases: 5. The CDR3 protein is CASSFTGADEAFF. In DNA, the CDR3 is TGTGCCAGCAGCTTTACAGGGGCGGATGAAGCTTTCTTT.

J is TRBJ1-2 and V is TRBV12-3 or TRBV12-4; D is undetermined. The CDR3 covers 13 residues. The V end was cut by 1 base, the J end by 4 bases, with 7 bases between. CDR3 nucleotide sequence: TGTGCCAGCAGTTTAGACAGCGGCTATGGCTACACCTTC. Translation: CASSLDSGYGYTF.

This clonotype has at least ten counts. The CDR3: CAISQQGPNQPQHF. The CDR3, as DNA: TGTGCCATCAGCCAACAGGGCCCCAATCAGCCCCAGCATTTT. The genes are TRBV10-3 and TRBJ1-5, with a possible D match to TRBD1 (6 bases). Germline V CDR1 and CDR2: ENHRY, SYGVKD. The CDR3 extends over 14 amino acids. With 6 bases removed from V and 3 bases from J, the gap between germline ends came to 12 bases.

The rearrangement joins TRBV7-2 to TRBJ2-3, with D maybe TRBD2 (6 bases). The germline CDR1 and CDR2 sequences are SGHTA and FQGNSA. With 5 bases removed from V and 11 bases from J, the gap between germline ends came to 14 bases. The CDR3 covers 12 residues. The CDR3: CASSGRRGEQYF. In nucleotides, the CDR3 is TGTGCCAGCAGCGGACGGCGGGGAGAGCAGTATTTT.

There are a few counts of this clonotype. The V call is TRBV12-3 or TRBV12-4, the J call TRBJ2-2; tentatively, D is TRBD1 (5 bases). Deletions cut 6 bases from V and 4 bases from J, with 15 bases between. The CDR3 is 15 residues long. CDR3 nucleotide sequence: TGTGCCAGCAGCCCGTTGGCAGGGATCACCGGGGAGCTGTTTTTT. Its translation: CASSPLAGITGELFF.

The V gene is TRBV19, the J gene TRBJ2-1; 8 nucleotides line up with TRBD2. The CDR3 sequence is 14 residues long. CDR1 is LNHDA, CDR2 SQIVND, per germline (reference sequence). Losses at the gene ends were 2 bases for V and 7 bases for J; bases not matched to a gene: 4. In DNA, the CDR3 is TGTGCCAGTAGTATAATAGCGGGGCCTAATGAGCAGTTCTTC. Encoded protein: CASSIIAGPNEQFF.

This clonotype was seen repeatedly, ten times or more. The rearrangement uses TRBV7-6 and TRBJ2-7, with D unclear. Germline CDR1 reads SGHVS; CDR2 reads FNYEAQ. V was pared by 4 bases and J by 3 bases, with 10 bases between. The length of the CDR3 is 13 residues. The DNA for the CDR3 is TGTGCCAGCAGCTCCGATTCAAACTACGAGCAGTACGTC. It specifies CASSSDSNYEQYV.

This clonotype was counted a single time. The CDR3 sequence is CASSQDTGTGEGELFF. The CDR3 DNA is TGCGCCAGCAGCCAGGACACAGGGACAGGGGAGGGGGAGCTGTTTTTT. This chain links TRBV4-3 with TRBJ2-2; the match to TRBD1 covers 10 bases. V shed 3 bases and J 8 bases; nucleotides not matched to a gene: 9. In germline, CDR1 is LGHNA, CDR2 YSLEER. This CDR3 is 16 amino acids long.

This clonotype was counted only a few times. The CDR3 DNA sequence: TGTGCCATCAGTGAAATGGCAACTGGGGCCAACGTCCTGACTTTC. Translation gives CAISEMATGANVLTF. This chain uses TRBV10-3 with TRBJ2-6; D is ambiguous. The ends were cut back, 3 bases at V and 2 bases at J, with 8 bases in the middle. CDR1 is ENHRY, CDR2 SYGVKD, per germline. This CDR3 has 15 amino acids.

The gene calls are TRBV10-3 and TRBJ1-6; maybe TRBD1 (5 bases). CDR1 and CDR2 from the germline V gene are ENHRY and SYGVKD. Trimming pared 6 bases from V and 0 bases from J, leaving 24 bases between. This CDR3 comprises 20 residues. DNA of the CDR3: TGTGCCATCAGCCCGAGCCCAGGAGGGACTCTCAGCTCCTATAATTCACCCCTCCACTTT. This sequence encodes CAISPSPGGTLSSYNSPLHF.

V is TRBV12-5 and J is TRBJ2-1; D gene ambiguous. This CDR3 comprises 12 residues. Trimming removed 7 bases from V and 5 bases from J, with 9 bases in between. Per germline, CDR1 LGHNT and CDR2 FRNRAP. CDR3 bases: TGTGCTAGTGCAATTCCAAACAATGAGCAGTTCTTC. Translation: CASAIPNNEQFF.

The J gene is TRBJ1-2, the V gene TRBV6-5; D gene uncertain. This CDR3 region has 12 residues. Germline V gene sequence: CDR1 MNHEY, CDR2 SVGAGI. With 7 bases removed from V and 5 bases from J, the gap between germline ends came to 11 bases. In DNA form, the CDR3 reads TGTGCCAGCATCGACTCGCGTTATGGCTACACCTTC. This encodes CASIDSRYGYTF.

The chain couples TRBV6-5 to TRBJ2-1; 8 positions match TRBD2. V lost 7 bases, J lost 3 bases, and 5 bases stayed unmatched. CDR1 and CDR2 (germline): MNHEY, SVGAGI. This CDR3 comprises 14 residues. This CDR3 reads CASTGGAYYNEQFF. For the CDR3, the DNA is TGTGCCAGCACGGGGGGGGCCTACTACAATGAGCAGTTCTTC.

The chain employs TRBV10-3 and TRBJ2-7; unclear D gene. The length of the CDR3 is 13 residues. CDR1 and CDR2 from the germline V gene are ENHRY and SYGVKD. V lost 6 bases, J lost 3 bases, and 12 bases lay in between. The CDR3 DNA follows: TGTGCCATCAGGTCGGGCCCCGACTACGAGCAGTACTTC. As protein: CAIRSGPDYEQYF.

The chain employs TRBV15 and TRBJ1-6; possible D gene TRBD1, 5 bases. The CDR3 extends over 16 amino acids. Between the trimmed V and J ends, which lost 4 bases and 7 bases, there was a span of 17 bases. CDR1 and CDR2 from the germline V gene are LNHNV and YYDKDF (reference sequence). The CDR3 DNA follows: TGTGCCACCAGCACACCGGGGGGTGCGGGGAATTCACCCCTCCACTTT. This codes for CATSTPGGAGNSPLHF.

This clonotype appeared many times. V gene TRBV7-2 combines with J gene TRBJ1-2, with 9 bases fitting TRBD1. Germline CDR1 is SGHTA and CDR2 is FQGNSA. J was trimmed by 6 bases and V by 3 bases; bases with no gene match: 8. This CDR3 contains 15 residues. The CDR3 DNA follows: TGTGCCAGCAGCTTTCCGCCGGACAGGGGAAATGGCTACACCTTC. Amino acids: CASSFPPDRGNGYTF.

The chain uses TRBV6-6 and TRBJ1-5; 9 nucleotides match TRBD1. The CDR3 covers 20 residues. The V segment lost 4 bases and the J segment 0 bases; nucleotides outside the gene matches: 16. Looked up from germline, CDR1 is MNHNY and CDR2 is SVGAGI (reference sequence). Here the CDR3 reads CASSWTGETLMINSNQPQHF. The CDR3 DNA is TGTGCCAGCAGTTGGACAGGGGAAACGTTGATGATCAATAGCAATCAGCCCCAGCATTTT.

The V and J genes are TRBV12-3 or TRBV12-4 and TRBJ2-1, with D perhaps matching TRBD2 (5 bases). The CDR3 is 13 amino acids. V gave up 8 bases and J gave up 6 bases, with 14 bases separating them. The CDR3 loop reads CASCYLSGNEQFF. The CDR3 nucleotides read TGTGCCAGCTGTTACTTAAGCGGCAATGAGCAGTTCTTC.

The rearrangement uses TRBV7-4 and TRBJ1-1; no clear D. The V and J ends lost 6 bases and 3 bases respectively, with 14 bases between them. This CDR3 spans 14 amino acids. Germline CDR1 reads SGHVT; CDR2 reads SQSDAQ. The CDR3 reads CASRPNDKDTEAFF. The CDR3 nucleotides are TGTGCCAGCAGACCAAATGACAAGGACACTGAAGCTTTCTTT.

The chain employs TRBV2 and TRBJ2-1, with 7 bases lining up with TRBD1. The germline V gene encodes CDR1 SNHLY and CDR2 FYNNEI. Germline trimming cut 10 bases from V and 6 bases from J; bases unmatched to any gene: 9. This CDR3 is 13 amino acids long. Written as DNA, the CDR3 is TGTGCCATCTTGACAGGGTTGCGCAATGAGCAGTTCTTC. This codes for CAILTGLRNEQFF. The whole variable domain, filled in from reference TRBV2 and TRBJ2-1, reads EPEVTQTPSHQVTQMGQEVILRCVPISNHLYFYWYRQILGQKVEFLVSFYNNEISEKSEIFDDQFSVERPDGSNFTLKIRSTKLEDSAMYFCAILTGLRNEQFFGPGTRLTVL.

The chain couples TRBV19 to TRBJ1-5; tentatively, D is TRBD1 (5 bases). This CDR3 has 14 amino acids. Germline-derived CDR1 and CDR2 are LNHDA and SQIVND (reference sequence). Trimming took 5 bases from V and 7 from J, leaving 15 bases between them. CDR3 sequence (DNA): TGTGCCAGTAGTGACCCGGGGCCGGGGCAGCCCCAGCATTTT. Amino acids: CASSDPGPGQPQHF. Based on the CDR3 plus reference TRBV19 and TRBJ1-5, the full variable domain is DGGITQSPKYLFRKEGQNVTLSCEQNLNHDAMYWYRQDPGQGLRLIYYSQIVNDFQKGDIAEGYSVSREKKESFPLTVTSAQKNPTAFYLCASSDPGPGQPQHFGDGTRLSIL.

In nucleotides, the CDR3 is TGTGCCAGCAGAGAACCGGGGCGACCCGGCGGGGAGCTGTTTTTT. Translation: CASREPGRPGGELFF. The chain uses TRBV11-2 and TRBJ2-2, with D perhaps being TRBD1 or TRBD2 (5 bases each). The CDR3 loop spans 15 amino acids. Trimming shortened V by 6 bases and J by 7 bases, and 18 bases separated the two germline ends. Germline values: CDR1 SGHAT, CDR2 FQNNGV.

This rearrangement joins TRBV9 to TRBJ1-2; D not certain. The ends were cut back, 3 bases at V and 14 bases at J, with 8 bases in the middle. The CDR3 spans 9 residues. In germline, CDR1 is SGDLS, CDR2 YYNGEE. Written as DNA, the CDR3 is TGTGCCAGCAGCGCCAGTAAGACCTTC. This encodes CASSASKTF.

This clonotype was detected only a few times. This sequence joins TRBV6-5 and TRBJ2-4; TRBD2 aligns across 7 bases. Losses at the gene ends were 3 bases for V and 6 bases for J; bases not matched to a gene: 11. The CDR3 totals 16 residues. Germline V gene lookup returns CDR1 MNHEY and CDR2 SVGAGI. CDR3 loop: CASSYGRGARGNIQYF. In nucleotides, the CDR3 is TGTGCCAGCAGTTATGGGAGGGGCGCTCGGGGAAACATTCAGTACTTC.

A few counts support this clonotype. This sequence joins TRBV6-2 or TRBV6-3 and TRBJ1-2, with D possibly being TRBD1 (5 bases). V was pared by 2 bases and J by 4 bases, with 8 bases between. The CDR3 extends over 13 amino acids. The germline gives CDR1 MNHEY, CDR2 SVGEGT. The CDR3 region is CASSYTTVYGYTF. CDR3 DNA: TGTGCCAGCAGTTACACGACAGTCTATGGCTACACCTTC.

This clonotype was seen repeatedly, ten times or more. The chain has TRBV28 and TRBJ1-1; a possible D gene is TRBD1 (5 bases). V was shortened by 7 bases and J by 7 bases, with 25 bases between the two germline ends. Germline-derived CDR1 and CDR2 are MDHEN and SYDVKM. The CDR3 consists of 16 residues. CDR3 coding DNA: TGTGCCAGCAACTCGGGTGCCGCAGTGGGGCGGAATGAAGCTTTCTTT. Translated: CASNSGAAVGRNEAFF.